This TCR beta chain was sequenced during a study of T cell responses to AZD1222 COVID-19 vaccine. Study findings and constraints: Spike-specific TCR breadth and depth went up after people got two AZD1222 doses. Donors skewed white British and female; clonal diversity was possibly underestimated.

In the case of this clone: The antigen is unknown.

This CDR3 is built from 14 residues. Trimming took off 4 bases at V and 2 bases at J, with 10 bases between the two ends. Per the germline V gene, CDR1 is SGHTS and CDR2 is YDEGEE. Only in-frame clones appear in the TCRdb table, and some are missing; sequencing was by immunoSEQ multiplex PCR. The sample has some 100,000 clones, less than 90% seen once. V gene TRBV5-8 combines with J gene TRBJ1-3; tentatively, D is TRBD1 (5 bases). This material consisted of peripheral blood, taken on day 0 of AZD1222 vaccination. The sequence derives from an adult in good health. DNA of the CDR3: TGTGCCAGCAGCCGCAGGGACGCTGGAAACACCATATATTTT. Its protein is CASSRRDAGNTIYF.